This entry is about one T cell receptor (beta chain). Its specificity is not known. This may come from a read error, since a much larger clone is one base off. These data belong to a study of molecular identifiers for immune sequencing clone quantification. For naive CD8 T cells, sorting used the CD8+CD4-CCR7+CD45RA+ phenotype. CDR3 size: 13 residues. Germline lookup yields CDR1 MGHRA and CDR2 YSYEKL. V lost 8 bases and J 2 bases, leaving 13 bases between the germline ends. Overall study results and limits: Spiked-in Jurkat TCR RNA corresponding to one cell was reported as detectable against around 1 million naive cells. Highly expanded clone sizes could end up underestimated if a barcode were shared by identical TCR molecules.

Preparation of the bulk TCR libraries relied on previously described methods and listed TCR primers. Via MiXCR, TCRdb re-called the PCR reads, giving one row per CDR3 protein. The data contain 23,000 or so distinct CDR3 sequences, about a sixth of them singletons. This sequence was found in a human donor in good health. Some libraries in this study had Jurkat cell RNA spiked in. The V gene is TRBV4-1, the J gene TRBJ2-7; no clear D gene. Sequencing input: naive CD8+ T cells from blood, with Jurkat cell RNA spiked in. Subset defined: FACS-sorted CD8+CD4-CCR7+CD45RA+ naive T cells. The CDR3 reads CASGPRSAYEQYF. CDR3 sequence (DNA): TGCGCCAGCGGCCCCCGGTCGGCCTACGAGCAGTACTTC.